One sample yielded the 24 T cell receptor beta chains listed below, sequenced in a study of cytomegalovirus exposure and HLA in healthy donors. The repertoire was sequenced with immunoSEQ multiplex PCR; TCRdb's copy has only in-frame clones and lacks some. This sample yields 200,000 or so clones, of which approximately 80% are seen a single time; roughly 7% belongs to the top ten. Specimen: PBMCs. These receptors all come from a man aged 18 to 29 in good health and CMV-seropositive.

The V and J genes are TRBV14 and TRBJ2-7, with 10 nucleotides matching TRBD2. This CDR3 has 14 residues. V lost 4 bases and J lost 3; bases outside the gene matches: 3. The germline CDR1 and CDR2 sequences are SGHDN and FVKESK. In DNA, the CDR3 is TGTGCCAGCAGCCTAGCGGGAGGCCGCTACGAGCAGTACTTC. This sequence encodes CASSLAGGRYEQYF.

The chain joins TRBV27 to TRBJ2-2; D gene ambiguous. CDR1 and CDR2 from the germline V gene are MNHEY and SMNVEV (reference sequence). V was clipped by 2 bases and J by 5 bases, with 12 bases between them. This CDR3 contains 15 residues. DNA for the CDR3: TGTGCCAGCAGTTTAAAGCGCGATACGACCGGGGAGCTGTTTTTT. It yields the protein CASSLKRDTTGELFF.

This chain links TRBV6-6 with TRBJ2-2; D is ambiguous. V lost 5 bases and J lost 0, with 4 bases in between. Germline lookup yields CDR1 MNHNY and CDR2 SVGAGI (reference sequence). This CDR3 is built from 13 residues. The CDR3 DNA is TGTGCCAGCAGTGGAGCGAACACCGGGGAGCTGTTTTTT. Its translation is CASSGANTGELFF.

The CDR3 DNA is TGTGCCAGCAGTTTAGGGGGGATTCGAGACGACTACACCTTC. Translated, it gives CASSLGGIRDDYTF. The V and J genes are TRBV28 and TRBJ1-2; D might be TRBD1 (5 bases). V was pared by 2 bases and J by 10 bases, with 17 bases between. This CDR3 has 14 residues. In germline, CDR1 is MDHEN, CDR2 SYDVKM.

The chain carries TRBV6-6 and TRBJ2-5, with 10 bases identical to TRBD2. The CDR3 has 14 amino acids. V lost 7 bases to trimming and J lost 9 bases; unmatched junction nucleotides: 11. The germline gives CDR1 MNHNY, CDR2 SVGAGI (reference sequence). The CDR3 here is CASTEGTSDRAQYF. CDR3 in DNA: TGTGCCAGCACCGAAGGGACTAGCGACAGGGCCCAGTACTTC.

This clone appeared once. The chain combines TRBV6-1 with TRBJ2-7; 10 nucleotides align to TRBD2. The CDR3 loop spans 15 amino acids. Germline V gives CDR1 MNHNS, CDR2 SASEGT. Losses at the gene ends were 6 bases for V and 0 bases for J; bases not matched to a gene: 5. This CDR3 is CASRVWTSGSYEQYF. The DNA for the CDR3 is TGTGCCAGCAGGGTTTGGACTAGCGGCTCCTACGAGCAGTACTTC.

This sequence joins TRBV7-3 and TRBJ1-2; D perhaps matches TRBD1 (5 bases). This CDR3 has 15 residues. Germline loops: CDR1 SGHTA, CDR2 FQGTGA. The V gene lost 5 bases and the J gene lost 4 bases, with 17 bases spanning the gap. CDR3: CASSPQGMSVYGYTF. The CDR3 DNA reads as TGTGCCAGCAGCCCCCAGGGAATGTCGGTCTATGGCTACACCTTC.

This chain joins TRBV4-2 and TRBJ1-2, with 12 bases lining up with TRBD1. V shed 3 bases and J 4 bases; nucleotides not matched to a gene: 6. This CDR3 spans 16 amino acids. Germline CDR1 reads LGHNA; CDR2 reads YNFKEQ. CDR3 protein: CASSQPGQGASYGYTF. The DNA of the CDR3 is TGTGCCAGCAGCCAGCCGGGACAGGGGGCATCCTATGGCTACACCTTC.

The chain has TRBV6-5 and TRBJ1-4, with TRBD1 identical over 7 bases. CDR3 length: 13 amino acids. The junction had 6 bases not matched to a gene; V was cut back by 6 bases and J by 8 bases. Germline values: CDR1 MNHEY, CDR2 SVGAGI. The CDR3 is CASRTGSVEKLFF. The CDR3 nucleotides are TGTGCCAGCAGGACAGGGTCCGTCGAAAAACTGTTTTTT.

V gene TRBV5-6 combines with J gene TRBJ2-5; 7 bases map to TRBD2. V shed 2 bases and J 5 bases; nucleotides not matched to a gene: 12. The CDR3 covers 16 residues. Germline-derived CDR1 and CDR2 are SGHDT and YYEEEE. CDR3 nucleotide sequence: TGTGCCAGCAGCTTTGAACTAGCGAGTAGCGTGGAGACCCAGTACTTC. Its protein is CASSFELASSVETQYF.

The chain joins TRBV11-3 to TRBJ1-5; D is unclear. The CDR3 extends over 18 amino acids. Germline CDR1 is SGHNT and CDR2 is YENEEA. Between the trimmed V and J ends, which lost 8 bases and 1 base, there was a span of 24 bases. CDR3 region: CASRLTGGGPKSNQPQHF. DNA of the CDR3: TGTGCCAGCCGCCTTACCGGTGGCGGGCCAAAAAGCAATCAGCCCCAGCATTTT. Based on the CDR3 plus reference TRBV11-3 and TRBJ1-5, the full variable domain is EAGVVQSPRYKIIEKKQPVAFWCNPISGHNTLYWYLQNLGQGPELLIRYENEEAVDDSQLPKDRFSAERLKGVDSTLKIQPAELGDSAVYLCASRLTGGGPKSNQPQHFGDGTRLSIL.

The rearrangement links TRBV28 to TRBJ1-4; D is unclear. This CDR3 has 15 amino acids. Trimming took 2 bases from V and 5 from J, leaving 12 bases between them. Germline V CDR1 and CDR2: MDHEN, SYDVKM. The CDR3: CASSLGLPANEKLFF. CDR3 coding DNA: TGTGCCAGCAGTTTAGGGCTGCCCGCAAATGAAAAACTGTTTTTT.

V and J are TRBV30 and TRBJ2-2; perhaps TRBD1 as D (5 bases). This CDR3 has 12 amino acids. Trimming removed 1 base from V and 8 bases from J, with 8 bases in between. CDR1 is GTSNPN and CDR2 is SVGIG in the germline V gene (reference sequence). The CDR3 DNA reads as TGTGCCTGGAGTGCAGGGATTGGGGAGCTGTTTTTT. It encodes CAWSAGIGELFF. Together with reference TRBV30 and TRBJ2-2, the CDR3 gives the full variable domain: SQTIHQWPATLVQPVGSPLSLECTVEGTSNPNLYWYRQAAGRGLQLLFYSVGIGQISSEVPQNLSASRPQDRQFILSSKKLLLSDSGFYLCAWSAGIGELFFGEGSRLTVL.

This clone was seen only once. In DNA form, the CDR3 reads TGTGCCAGCACCCCCCCAGGGACTAGCGGGAGGCCCCCCCCAGATACGCAGTATTTT. This sequence encodes CASTPPGTSGRPPPDTQYF. The chain couples TRBV28 to TRBJ2-3; 15 nucleotides agree with TRBD2. V shed 7 bases and J 4 bases; nucleotides not matched to a gene: 15. Germline values: CDR1 MDHEN, CDR2 SYDVKM. The CDR3 is 19 amino acids.

This CDR3 is CASSPLAGSELGEQYF. The CDR3 bases are TGTGCCAGCAGTCCTCTCGCAGGCTCCGAACTGGGCGAGCAGTACTTC. This chain links TRBV27 with TRBJ2-7, with D unresolved. With 5 bases removed from V and 6 bases from J, the gap between germline ends came to 23 bases. The CDR3 has 16 amino acids. In germline, CDR1 is MNHEY, CDR2 SMNVEV (reference sequence).

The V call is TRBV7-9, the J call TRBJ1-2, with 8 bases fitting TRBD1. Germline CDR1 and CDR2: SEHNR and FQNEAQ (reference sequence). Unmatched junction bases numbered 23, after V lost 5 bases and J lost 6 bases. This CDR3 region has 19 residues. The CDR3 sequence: CASSPPPTPGQGQFDGYTF. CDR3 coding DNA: TGTGCCAGCAGCCCACCCCCTACGCCCGGACAGGGCCAATTTGATGGCTACACCTTC.

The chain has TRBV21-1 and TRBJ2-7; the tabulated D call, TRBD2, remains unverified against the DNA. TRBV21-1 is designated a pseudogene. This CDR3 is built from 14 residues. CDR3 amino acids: CASGHREAPYEQYF. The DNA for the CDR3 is TGTGCCAGCGGACATAGGGAGGCACCCTACGAGCAGTACTTC.

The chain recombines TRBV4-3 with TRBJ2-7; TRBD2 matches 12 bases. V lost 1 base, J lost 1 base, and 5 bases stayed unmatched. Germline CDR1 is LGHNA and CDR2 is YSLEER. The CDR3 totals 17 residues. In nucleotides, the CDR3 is TGCGCCAGCAGCCAAGCTAGCGGGAGGGCGATTTCCTACGAGCAGTACTTC. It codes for CASSQASGRAISYEQYF.

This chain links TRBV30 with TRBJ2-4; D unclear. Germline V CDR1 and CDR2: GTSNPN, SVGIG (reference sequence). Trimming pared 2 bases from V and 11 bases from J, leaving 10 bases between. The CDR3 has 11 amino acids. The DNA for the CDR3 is TGTGCCTGGAGTTCTTTTGAGGTTCAGTACTTC. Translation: CAWSSFEVQYF.

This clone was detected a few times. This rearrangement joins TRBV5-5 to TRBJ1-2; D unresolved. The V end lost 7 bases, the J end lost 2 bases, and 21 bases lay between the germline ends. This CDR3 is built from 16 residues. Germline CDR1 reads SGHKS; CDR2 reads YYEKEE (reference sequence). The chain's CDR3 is CASASRWARANYGYTF. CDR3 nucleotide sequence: TGTGCCAGCGCCTCACGATGGGCAAGAGCAAACTATGGCTACACCTTC.

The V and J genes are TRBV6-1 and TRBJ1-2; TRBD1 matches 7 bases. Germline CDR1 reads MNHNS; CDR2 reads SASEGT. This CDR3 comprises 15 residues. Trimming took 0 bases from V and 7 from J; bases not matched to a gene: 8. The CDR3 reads CASSEAPGQLFGYTF. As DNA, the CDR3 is TGTGCCAGCAGTGAAGCCCCGGGACAGCTTTTTGGCTACACCTTC.

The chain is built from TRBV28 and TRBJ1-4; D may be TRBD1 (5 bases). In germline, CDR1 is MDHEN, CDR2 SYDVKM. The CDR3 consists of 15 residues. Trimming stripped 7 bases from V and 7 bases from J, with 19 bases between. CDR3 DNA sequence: TGTGCCAGCAATTACCAGGGCGCGGGAAGTGAAAAACTGTTTTTT. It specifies CASNYQGAGSEKLFF.

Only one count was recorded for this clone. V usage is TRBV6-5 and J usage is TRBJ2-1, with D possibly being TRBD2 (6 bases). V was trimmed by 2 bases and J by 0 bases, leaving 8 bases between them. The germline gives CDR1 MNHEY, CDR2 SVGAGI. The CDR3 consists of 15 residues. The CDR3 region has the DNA TGTGCCAGCAGTTACGACGGGAGCTCCTACAATGAGCAGTTCTTC. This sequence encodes CASSYDGSSYNEQFF.

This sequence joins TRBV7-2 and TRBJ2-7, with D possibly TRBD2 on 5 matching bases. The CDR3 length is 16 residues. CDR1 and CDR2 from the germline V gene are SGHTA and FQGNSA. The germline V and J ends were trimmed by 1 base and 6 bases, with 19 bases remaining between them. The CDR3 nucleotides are TGTGCCAGCAGCTTAGGCTGGGCGGAAAGCGGCGGCGAGCAGTACTTC. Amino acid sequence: CASSLGWAESGGEQYF.